This T cell receptor (beta chain) was identified during a study of blood T cell repertoires in COVID-19 (dated by TCRdb to the early 2020s). With regard to the full study: Samples from collaborators originated in the United States, Italy and Spain and spanned both the acute and convalescent phases of COVID-19. The prospective study material was composed of cDNA or gDNA derived from T cells, B-cell-depleted T cells, or PBMCs. The dataset comprised deeply sampled blood TCRbeta repertoires from subjects exposed to, actively infected with, or recovered from COVID-19. The repertoires were released in a freely available public database meant as a resource for research on the immune response to SARS-CoV-2. The samples were drawn from two sources: the first 160 participants of the ongoing ImmuneRACE study, and 1,254 subjects contributed by 6 global collaborators. The sample metadata nearly always contained a de-identified subject ID, COVID-19 status, age in years and sex. Where available, HLA class I and class II types were obtained from metadata supplied by the sample provider rather than from assay-based typing.

Overall results and qualifications from the work: The quantity of clinical and demographic metadata differed by source and by participant and was supplied without curation.

TCRbeta CDR3 regions were amplified from genomic DNA using the immunoSEQ Assay, a bias-controlled multiplex PCR. Per the source publication's procedure: The number of nucleated cells in each sample was estimated by amplification of reference gene primers within the assay. To quantify the absolute abundance of each unique TCRbeta CDR3 rearrangement, sequence reads were collapsed and filtered. For each sample, productive Simpson clonality was calculated by taking the square root of Simpson's diversity index across productive rearrangements. In TCRdb, the immuneACCESS table is reduced to in-frame sequences with V and J assigned. These tables do not hold every clone; where another copy was compared, an unresolved V gene accounts for under half, and the others remain unexplained. V, J and clone size were drawn from that table, and D and trimming were deduced from the DNA. Present in this sample are over 200,000 clones, about nine tenths of which were seen just once. The ten largest clones add up to 0.72% of the sample.

CDR1 and CDR2 were assigned from the germline V gene as SGHTS and YDEGEE. The CDR3 covers 15 residues, taking in both the cysteine and the phenylalanine. This entry keeps only the CDR3 DNA: 45 bases, framed from base 1. Between the V and J ends, shortened by 4 bases and 4 bases respectively, the junction contains 17 bases. Notes on this clone: Its antigen is still unknown. No quality values exist for individual bases; no much larger clone is one base distant.

Each collaborating institution followed its own protocols to collect whole blood in K2EDTA tubes. For TCRbeta analysis, collaborators shipped samples as frozen whole blood, isolated PBMCs, or DNA extracted from either of those sample types. This TCR was recovered from a man aged 35 to 55 with acute or convalescent COVID-19. The chain joins TRBV5-8 to TRBJ2-5, with a weak D call of TRBD2 (5 bases match). The sequencing sample was made of peripheral blood. CDR3 reads: CASSPGLDPVETQYF. The bases are TGTGCCAGCAGCCCCGGACTGGACCCAGTAGAGACCCAGTACTTC.